This TCR beta chain was obtained from a study of blood T cell repertoires in COVID-19. Whole-study context: Whether acute or convalescent, the COVID-19 samples came from the United States, Italy and Spain. Sample material is recorded as cDNA or gDNA derived from T cells, B-cell-depleted T cells, or PBMCs.

Authors' analysis steps: Amplifying reference gene primers gave estimates of nucleated cell counts. Here immunoSEQ multiplex PCR was the method, and the copy in TCRdb shows in-frame clones only, minus some. V, J and clone size are those of that table, while D and trimming were read from the DNA. Of over 200,000 clones listed, just over 85% are singletons. The germline V gene encodes CDR1 MDHEN and CDR2 SYDVKM. The CDR3 totals 13 residues. The V end was cut by 0 bases, the J end by 7 bases, with 4 bases between. This clone occurred once. This TCR derives from a man aged 25 to 45 who had recovered from COVID-19. Source material: peripheral blood. The chain is built from TRBV28 and TRBJ1-6; D unclear. CDR3 sequence: CASSLWRNSPLHF. The CDR3 DNA is TGTGCCAGCAGTTTATGGCGGAATTCACCCCTCCACTTT.